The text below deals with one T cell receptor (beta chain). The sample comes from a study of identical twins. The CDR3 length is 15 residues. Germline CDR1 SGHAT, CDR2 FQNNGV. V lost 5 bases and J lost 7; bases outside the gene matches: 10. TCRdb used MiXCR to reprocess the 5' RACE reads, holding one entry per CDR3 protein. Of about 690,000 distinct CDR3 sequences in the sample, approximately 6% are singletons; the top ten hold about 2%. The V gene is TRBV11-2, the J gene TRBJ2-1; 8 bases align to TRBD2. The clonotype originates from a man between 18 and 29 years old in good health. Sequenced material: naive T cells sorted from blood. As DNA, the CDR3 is TGTGCCAGCAGCCGCACCGGGACTAGTAATAATGAGCAGTTCTTC. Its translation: CASSRTGTSNNEQFF.